This T cell receptor beta chain was sequenced for a study of T cell repertoires in cytomegalovirus infection. Study at large: It can be stated that public TCR beta signatures indicated CMV infection as well as a matching HLA type.

Regarding the study as a whole: Summed public TCR beta family frequency identified CMV carriers bearing the relevant HLA.

The V gene end was trimmed by 3 bases and the J gene end by 8 bases; junction bases not matched to a gene: 10. This CDR3 has 15 residues. The germline V gene encodes CDR1 MDHEN and CDR2 SYDVKM. Regarding this clonotype: The target antigen is unknown.

TCRdb called the reads again in MiXCR, with one record for every CDR3 protein. Of 400,000 to 600,000 distinct CDR3 sequences in the sample, more than 40% were seen once. The TCR was taken from a human donor in good health (CMV status not recorded). Some clones in this sample may be carry-over from other donors' samples. The chain recombines TRBV28 with TRBJ1-2; 9 bases line up with TRBD1. This specimen consisted of cultured PBMCs, obtained from culture after CMV antigen stimulation. The CDR3 DNA follows: TGTGCCAGCAGTTTCGAGGGGGACAGGGTTGGGGGCTACACCTTC. Translating it yields CASSFEGDRVGGYTF.